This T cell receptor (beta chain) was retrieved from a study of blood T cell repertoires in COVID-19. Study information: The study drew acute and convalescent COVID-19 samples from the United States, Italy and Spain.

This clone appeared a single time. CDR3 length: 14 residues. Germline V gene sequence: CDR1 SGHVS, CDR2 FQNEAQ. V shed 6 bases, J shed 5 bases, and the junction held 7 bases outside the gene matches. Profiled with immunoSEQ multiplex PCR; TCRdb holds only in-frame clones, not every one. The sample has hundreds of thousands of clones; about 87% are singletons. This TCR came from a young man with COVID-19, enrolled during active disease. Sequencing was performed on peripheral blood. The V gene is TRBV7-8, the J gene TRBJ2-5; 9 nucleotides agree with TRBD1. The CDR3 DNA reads TGTGCCAGCAGGCGGGACAGGGCCCGGGAGACCCAGTACTTC. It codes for CASRRDRARETQYF.